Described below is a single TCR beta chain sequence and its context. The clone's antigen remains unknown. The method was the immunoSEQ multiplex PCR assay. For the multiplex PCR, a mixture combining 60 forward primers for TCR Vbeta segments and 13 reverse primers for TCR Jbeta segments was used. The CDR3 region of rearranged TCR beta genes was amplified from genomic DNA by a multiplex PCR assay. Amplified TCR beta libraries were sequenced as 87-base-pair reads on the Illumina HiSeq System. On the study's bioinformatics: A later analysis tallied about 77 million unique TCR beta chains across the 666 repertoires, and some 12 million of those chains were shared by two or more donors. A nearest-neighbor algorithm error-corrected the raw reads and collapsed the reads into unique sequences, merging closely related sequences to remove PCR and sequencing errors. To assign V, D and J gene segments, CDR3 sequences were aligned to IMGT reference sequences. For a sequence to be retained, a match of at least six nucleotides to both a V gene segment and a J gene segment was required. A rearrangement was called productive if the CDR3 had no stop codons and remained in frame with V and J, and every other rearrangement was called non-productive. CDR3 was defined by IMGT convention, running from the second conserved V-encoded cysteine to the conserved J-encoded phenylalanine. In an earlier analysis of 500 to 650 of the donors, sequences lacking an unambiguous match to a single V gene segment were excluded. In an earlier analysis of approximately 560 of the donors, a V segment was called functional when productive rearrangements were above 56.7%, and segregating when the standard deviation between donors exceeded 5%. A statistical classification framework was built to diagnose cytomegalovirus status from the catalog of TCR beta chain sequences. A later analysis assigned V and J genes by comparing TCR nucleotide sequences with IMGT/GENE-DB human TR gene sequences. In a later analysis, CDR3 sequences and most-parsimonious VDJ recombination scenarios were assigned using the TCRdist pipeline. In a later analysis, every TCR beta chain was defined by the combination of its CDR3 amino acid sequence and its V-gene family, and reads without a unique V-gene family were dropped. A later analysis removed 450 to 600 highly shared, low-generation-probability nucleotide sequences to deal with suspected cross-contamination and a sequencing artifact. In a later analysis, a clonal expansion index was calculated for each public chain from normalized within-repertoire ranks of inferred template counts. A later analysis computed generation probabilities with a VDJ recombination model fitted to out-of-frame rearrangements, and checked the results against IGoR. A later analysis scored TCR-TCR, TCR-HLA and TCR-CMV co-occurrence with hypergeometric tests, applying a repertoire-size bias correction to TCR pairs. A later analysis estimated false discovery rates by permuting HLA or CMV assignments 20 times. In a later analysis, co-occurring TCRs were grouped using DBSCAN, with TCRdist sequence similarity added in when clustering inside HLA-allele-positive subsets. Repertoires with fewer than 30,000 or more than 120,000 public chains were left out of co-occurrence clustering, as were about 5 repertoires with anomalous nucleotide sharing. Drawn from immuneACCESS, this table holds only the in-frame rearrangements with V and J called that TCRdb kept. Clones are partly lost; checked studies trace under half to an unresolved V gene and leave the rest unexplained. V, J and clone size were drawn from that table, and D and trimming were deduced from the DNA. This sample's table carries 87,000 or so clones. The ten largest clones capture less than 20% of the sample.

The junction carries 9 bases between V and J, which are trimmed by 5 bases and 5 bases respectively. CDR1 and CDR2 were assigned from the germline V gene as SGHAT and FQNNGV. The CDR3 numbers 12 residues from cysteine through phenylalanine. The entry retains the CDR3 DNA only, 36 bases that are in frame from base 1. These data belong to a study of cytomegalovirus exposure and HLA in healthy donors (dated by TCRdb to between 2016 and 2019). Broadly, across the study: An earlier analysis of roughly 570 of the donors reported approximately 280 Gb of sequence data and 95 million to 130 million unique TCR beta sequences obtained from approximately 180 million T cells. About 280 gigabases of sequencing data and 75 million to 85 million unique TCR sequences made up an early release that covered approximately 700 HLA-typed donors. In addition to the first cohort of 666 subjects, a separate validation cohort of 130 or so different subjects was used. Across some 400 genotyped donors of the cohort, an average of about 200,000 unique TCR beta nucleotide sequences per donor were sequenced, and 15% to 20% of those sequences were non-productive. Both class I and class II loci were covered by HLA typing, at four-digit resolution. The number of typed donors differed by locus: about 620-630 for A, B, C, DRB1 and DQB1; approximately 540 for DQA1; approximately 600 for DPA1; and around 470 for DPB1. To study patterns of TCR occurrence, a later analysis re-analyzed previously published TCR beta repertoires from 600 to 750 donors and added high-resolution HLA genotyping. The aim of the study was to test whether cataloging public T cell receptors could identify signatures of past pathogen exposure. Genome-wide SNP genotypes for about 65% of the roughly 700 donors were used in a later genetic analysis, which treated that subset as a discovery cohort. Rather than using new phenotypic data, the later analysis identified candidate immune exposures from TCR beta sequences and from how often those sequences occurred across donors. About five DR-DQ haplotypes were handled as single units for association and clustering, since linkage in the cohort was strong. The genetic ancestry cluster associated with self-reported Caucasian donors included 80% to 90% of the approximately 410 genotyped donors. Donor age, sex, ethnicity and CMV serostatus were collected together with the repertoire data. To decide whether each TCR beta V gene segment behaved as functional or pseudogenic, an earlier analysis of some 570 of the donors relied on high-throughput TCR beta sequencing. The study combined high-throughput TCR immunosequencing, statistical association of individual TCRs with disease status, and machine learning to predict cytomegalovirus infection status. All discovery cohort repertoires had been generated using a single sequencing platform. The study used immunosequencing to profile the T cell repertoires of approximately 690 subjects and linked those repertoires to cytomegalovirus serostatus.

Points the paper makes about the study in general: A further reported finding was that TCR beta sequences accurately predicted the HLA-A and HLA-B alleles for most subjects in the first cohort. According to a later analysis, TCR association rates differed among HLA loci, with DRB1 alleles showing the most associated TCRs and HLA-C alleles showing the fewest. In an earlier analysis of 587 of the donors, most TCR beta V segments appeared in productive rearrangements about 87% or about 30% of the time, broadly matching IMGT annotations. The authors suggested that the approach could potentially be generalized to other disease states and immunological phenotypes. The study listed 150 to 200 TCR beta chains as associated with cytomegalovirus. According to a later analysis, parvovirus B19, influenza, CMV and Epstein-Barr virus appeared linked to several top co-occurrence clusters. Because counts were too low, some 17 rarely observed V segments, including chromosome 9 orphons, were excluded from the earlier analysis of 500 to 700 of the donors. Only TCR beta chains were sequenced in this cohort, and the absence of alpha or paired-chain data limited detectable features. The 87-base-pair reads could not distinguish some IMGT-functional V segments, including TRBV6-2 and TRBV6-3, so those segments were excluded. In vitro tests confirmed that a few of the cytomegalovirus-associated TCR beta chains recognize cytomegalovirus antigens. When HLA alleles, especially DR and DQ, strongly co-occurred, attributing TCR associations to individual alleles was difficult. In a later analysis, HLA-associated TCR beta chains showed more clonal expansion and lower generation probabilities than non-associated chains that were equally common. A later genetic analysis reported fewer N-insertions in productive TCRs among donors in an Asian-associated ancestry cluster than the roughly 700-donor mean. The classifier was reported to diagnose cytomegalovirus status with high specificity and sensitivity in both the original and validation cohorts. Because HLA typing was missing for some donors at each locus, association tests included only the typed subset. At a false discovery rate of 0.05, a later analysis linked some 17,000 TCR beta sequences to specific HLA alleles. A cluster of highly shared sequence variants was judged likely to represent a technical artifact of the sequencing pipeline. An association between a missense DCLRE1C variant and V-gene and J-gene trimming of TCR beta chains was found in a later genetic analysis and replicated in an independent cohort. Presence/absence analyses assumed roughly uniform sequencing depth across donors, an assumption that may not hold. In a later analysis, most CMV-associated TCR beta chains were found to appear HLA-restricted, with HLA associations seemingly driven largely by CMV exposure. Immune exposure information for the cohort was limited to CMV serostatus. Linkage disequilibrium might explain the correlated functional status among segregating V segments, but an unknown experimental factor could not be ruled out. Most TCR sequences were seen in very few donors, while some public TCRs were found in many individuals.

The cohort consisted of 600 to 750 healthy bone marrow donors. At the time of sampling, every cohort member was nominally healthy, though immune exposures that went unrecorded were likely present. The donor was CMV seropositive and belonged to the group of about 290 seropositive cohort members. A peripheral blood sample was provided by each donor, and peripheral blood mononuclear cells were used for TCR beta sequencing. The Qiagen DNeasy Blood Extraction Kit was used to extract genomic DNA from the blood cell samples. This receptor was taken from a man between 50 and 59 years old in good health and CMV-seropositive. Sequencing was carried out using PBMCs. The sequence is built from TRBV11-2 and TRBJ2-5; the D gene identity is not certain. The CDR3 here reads CASSVLRETQYF. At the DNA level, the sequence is TGTGCCAGCAGCGTCCTCCGGGAGACCCAGTACTTC. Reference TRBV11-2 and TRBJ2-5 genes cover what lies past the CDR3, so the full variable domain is EAGVAQSPRYKIIEKRQSVAFWCNPISGHATLYWYQQILGQGPKLLIQFQNNGVVDDSQLPKDRFSAERLKGVDSTLKIQPAKLEDSAVYLCASSVLRETQYFGPGTRLLVL.